This T cell receptor beta chain was profiled in a study of cytomegalovirus exposure and HLA in healthy donors (dated by TCRdb to the late 2010s). Background for the entire study: An earlier analysis of some 500 of the donors reported approximately 300 Gb of sequence data and about 100 million unique TCR beta sequences from around 200 million T cells. Genome-wide SNP genotypes for about three fifths of the roughly 670 donors were used in a later genetic analysis, which treated that subset as a discovery cohort. Typing coverage varied by locus: roughly 620-630 donors for A, B, C, DRB1 and DQB1; approximately 500 for DQA1; 606 for DPA1; fewer than 480 for DPB1. Of the roughly 390 genotyped donors, less than 90% were placed in the genetic ancestry cluster associated with self-reported Caucasian donors. About 5 DR-DQ haplotypes were handled as single units for association and clustering, since linkage in the cohort was strong. In the later analysis, no new phenotypic data were used to find candidate immune exposures; instead, reliance was placed on TCR beta sequences and their occurrence across donors. Among approximately 370 genotyped donors of the cohort, an average of around 250,000 unique TCR beta nucleotide sequences was sequenced per donor, of which about 18% were non-productive. HLA typing covered class I and class II loci at four-digit resolution. Donor age, sex, ethnicity and CMV serostatus were compiled alongside the repertoire data. To study patterns of TCR occurrence, a later analysis re-analyzed previously published TCR beta repertoires from 600 to 750 donors and added high-resolution HLA genotyping. The study profiled the T cell repertoires of hundreds of subjects by immunosequencing and related them to cytomegalovirus serostatus. All discovery cohort repertoires had been generated using a single sequencing platform. An early release that covered several hundred HLA-typed donors contained about 290 gigabases of sequencing data and around 85 million unique TCR sequences. To decide whether each TCR beta V gene segment behaved as functional or pseudogenic, an earlier analysis of over 500 of the donors relied on high-throughput TCR beta sequencing. High-throughput TCR immunosequencing, statistical association of individual TCRs with disease status, and machine learning were combined to predict cytomegalovirus infection status. The aim of the study was to test whether cataloging public T cell receptors could identify signatures of past pathogen exposure. A separate validation cohort of 100 to 150 different subjects was used in addition to the roughly 670-subject first cohort. Here is what the overall study found, with its caveats: The sequencing pipeline was judged likely to have produced a cluster of highly shared sequence variants as a technical artifact. Because counts were too low, about 18 rarely observed V segments, including chromosome 9 orphons, were excluded from the earlier analysis of roughly 580 of the donors. In a later analysis, some 17,000 TCR beta sequences were associated with specific HLA alleles at a false discovery rate of 0.05. Most CMV-associated TCR beta chains appeared to be HLA-restricted in a later analysis, and the HLA associations seemed to be driven largely by CMV exposure. The study gave a list of some 150 TCR beta chains associated with cytomegalovirus. In a later genetic analysis, fewer N-insertions in productive TCRs were reported among donors in an Asian-associated ancestry cluster than the roughly 710-donor mean. Several of the top co-occurrence clusters appeared to be linked to parvovirus B19, influenza, CMV and Epstein-Barr virus, according to a later analysis. The authors suggested that the approach could potentially be generalized to other disease states and immunological phenotypes. In a later analysis, HLA-associated TCR beta chains showed more clonal expansion and lower generation probabilities than non-associated chains that were equally common. A further reported finding was that TCR beta sequences accurately predicted the HLA-A and HLA-B alleles for most subjects in the first cohort. Because HLA typing was missing for some donors at each locus, association tests included only the typed subset. Some IMGT-functional V segments, including TRBV6-2 and TRBV6-3, could not be told apart with the 87-base-pair reads, so those segments were excluded. Cytomegalovirus status was reported to be diagnosed by the classifier with high specificity and sensitivity in both the original and validation cohorts. Immune exposure information for the cohort was limited to CMV serostatus. In a later genetic analysis, a missense DCLRE1C variant was associated with V-gene and J-gene trimming of TCR beta chains, and the association was replicated in an independent cohort. Assigning TCR associations to individual alleles was difficult when HLA alleles, especially DR and DQ, strongly co-occurred. Presence/absence analyses assumed roughly uniform sequencing depth across donors, an assumption that may not hold. This cohort had only TCR beta chains sequenced, and the lack of alpha or paired-chain data limited which features could be detected. A later analysis found that TCR association rates varied across HLA loci, with DRB1 alleles showing the most associated TCRs and HLA-C alleles the fewest. In vitro tests confirmed that three of the cytomegalovirus-associated TCR beta chains recognize cytomegalovirus antigens. Across donors, most TCR sequences were observed very rarely, whereas some public TCRs were present in many individuals. In an earlier analysis of 587 of the donors, most TCR beta V segments appeared in productive rearrangements about 90% or about 30% of the time, broadly matching IMGT annotations. Correlated functional status among segregating V segments might be attributable to linkage disequilibrium, but an unknown experimental factor could not be ruled out.

In total, approximately 700 healthy bone marrow donors made up the cohort. Cohort members were all nominally healthy when sampled, although unrecorded immune exposures were likely present. The donor tested CMV seropositive and was one of the 289 seropositive cohort members. Every donor gave a peripheral blood sample, and the peripheral blood mononuclear cells from that sample were used for TCR beta sequencing. The Qiagen DNeasy Blood Extraction Kit was used to extract genomic DNA from the blood cell samples. Of note for this clone: Which antigen it targets is not known. Base qualities were left out, and no much larger clone turns up one base away.

Libraries were built with the immunoSEQ multiplex PCR assay. A mixture of 60 forward primers for TCR Vbeta segments and 13 reverse primers for TCR Jbeta segments was used in the multiplex PCR. The CDR3 region of rearranged TCR beta genes was amplified from genomic DNA with a multiplex PCR assay. Amplified TCR beta libraries were sequenced as 87-base-pair reads on the Illumina HiSeq System. In the paper's pipeline: A later analysis tallied roughly 80 million unique TCR beta chains across the 600 to 700 repertoires, and around 10 million of those chains were shared by two or more donors. Raw reads were error-corrected and collapsed into unique sequences by a nearest-neighbor algorithm in which closely related sequences were merged to remove PCR and sequencing errors. Alignment of CDR3 sequences to IMGT reference sequences was used to assign V, D and J gene segments. For a sequence to be retained, at least a six-nucleotide match to both a V gene segment and a J gene segment was required. A rearrangement counted as productive if the CDR3 had no stop codons and remained in frame with V and J, and every other rearrangement counted as non-productive. CDR3 was defined by IMGT convention, running from the second conserved V-encoded cysteine to the conserved J-encoded phenylalanine. The earlier analysis of 500 to 750 of the donors excluded any sequence lacking an unambiguous match to a single V gene segment. In an earlier analysis of 587 of the donors, V segments were called functional above 56.7% productive rearrangements and were called segregating when the between-donor standard deviation exceeded 5%. A statistical classification framework was built to diagnose cytomegalovirus status from the catalog of TCR beta chain sequences. V and J gene assignment, in a later analysis, came from comparing TCR nucleotide sequences with IMGT/GENE-DB human TR gene sequences. The TCRdist pipeline was used in a later analysis to assign CDR3 sequences and most-parsimonious VDJ recombination scenarios. In a later analysis, each TCR beta chain was defined by its CDR3 amino acid sequence together with its V-gene family, and reads lacking a unique V-gene family were excluded. To address suspected cross-contamination and a sequencing artifact, a later analysis removed around 590 highly shared, low-generation-probability nucleotide sequences. A later analysis calculated a clonal expansion index for each public chain from normalized within-repertoire ranks of inferred template counts. In a later analysis, generation probabilities were computed with a VDJ recombination model fitted to out-of-frame rearrangements, and the resulting probabilities were checked against IGoR. In a later analysis, TCR-TCR, TCR-HLA and TCR-CMV co-occurrence was scored with hypergeometric tests, and a repertoire-size bias correction was applied to TCR pairs. To estimate false discovery rates, a later analysis permuted the HLA or CMV assignments 20 times. In a later analysis, co-occurring TCRs were grouped using DBSCAN, and TCRdist sequence similarity was added for clustering within HLA-allele-positive subsets. For co-occurrence clustering, repertoires with fewer than 30,000 or more than 120,000 public chains were excluded, along with five repertoires with anomalous nucleotide sharing. Sourced from immuneACCESS, this table was stored by TCRdb with only in-frame sequences that have V and J called. A share of the clones is absent; for the studies checked, an unresolved V gene accounts for under half, and the remainder has no known explanation. That table supplies the V and J calls and clone size; D and trimming were determined from the DNA. Recorded for this sample are approximately 200,000 clones; over 70% of them occurred a single time. Roughly 2.8% of the sample is taken by the ten largest.

V gives up 0 bases and J gives up 3 bases, and the segment between their germline ends measures 12 bases. According to the germline V gene (reference sequence), CDR1 reads MNHEY and CDR2 reads SMNVEV. The CDR3 sequence holds 15 residues, the cysteine and phenylalanine included. Solely the CDR3 DNA is kept, with 45 bases framed from the first base. The chain uses TRBV27 and TRBJ2-7; TRBD2 is a weak D gene call, 5 bases matching. The specimen was PBMCs. This clonotype was sampled from a woman in her twenties or thirties in good health and CMV-seropositive. The nucleotide sequence reads as follows: TGTGCCAGCAGTTTATCCTCATCACTAGGCTACGAGCAGTACTTC. Translated, this gives CASSLSSSLGYEQYF.